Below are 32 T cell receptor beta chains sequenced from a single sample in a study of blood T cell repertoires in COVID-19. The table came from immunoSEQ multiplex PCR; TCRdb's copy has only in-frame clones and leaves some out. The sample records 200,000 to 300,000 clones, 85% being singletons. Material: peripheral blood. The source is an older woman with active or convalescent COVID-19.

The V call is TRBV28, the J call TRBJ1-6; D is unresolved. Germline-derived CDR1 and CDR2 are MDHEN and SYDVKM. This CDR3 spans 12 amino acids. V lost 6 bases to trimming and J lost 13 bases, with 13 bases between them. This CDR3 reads CASRVQLSPLHF. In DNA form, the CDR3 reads TGTGCCAGCAGGGTACAGCTTTCGCCCCTCCACTTT.

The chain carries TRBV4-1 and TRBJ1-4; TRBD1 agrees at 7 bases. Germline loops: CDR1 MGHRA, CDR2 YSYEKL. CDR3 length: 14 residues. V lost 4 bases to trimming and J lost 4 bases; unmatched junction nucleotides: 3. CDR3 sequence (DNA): TGCGCCAGCAGCCGGGACAGACTTAATGAAAAACTGTTTTTT. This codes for CASSRDRLNEKLFF.

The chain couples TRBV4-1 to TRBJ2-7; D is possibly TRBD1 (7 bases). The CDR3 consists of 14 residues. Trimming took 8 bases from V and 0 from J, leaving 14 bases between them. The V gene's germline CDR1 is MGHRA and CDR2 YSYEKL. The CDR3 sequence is CASYSQGGSYEQYV. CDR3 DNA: TGCGCCAGCTATAGCCAGGGGGGCTCCTACGAGCAGTACGTC.

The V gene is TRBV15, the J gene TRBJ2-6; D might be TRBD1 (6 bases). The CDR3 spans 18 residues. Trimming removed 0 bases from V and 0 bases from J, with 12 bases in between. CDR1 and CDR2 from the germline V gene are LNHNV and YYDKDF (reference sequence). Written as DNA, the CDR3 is TGTGCCACCAGCAGAGATTTGACAGGCTCCTCTGGGGCCAACGTCCTGACTTTC. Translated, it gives CATSRDLTGSSGANVLTF.

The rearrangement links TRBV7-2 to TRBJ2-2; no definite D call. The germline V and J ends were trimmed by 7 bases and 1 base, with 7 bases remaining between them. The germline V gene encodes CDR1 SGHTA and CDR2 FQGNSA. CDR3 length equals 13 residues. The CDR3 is CASTLKNTGELFF. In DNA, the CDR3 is TGTGCCAGCACCCTAAAGAACACCGGGGAGCTGTTTTTT.

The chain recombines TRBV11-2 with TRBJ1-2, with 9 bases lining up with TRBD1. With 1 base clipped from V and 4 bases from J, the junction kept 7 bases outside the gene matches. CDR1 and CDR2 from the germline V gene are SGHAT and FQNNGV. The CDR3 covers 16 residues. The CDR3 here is CASSLVGTGSFYGYTF. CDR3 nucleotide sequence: TGTGCCAGCAGCTTAGTGGGGACAGGGTCGTTCTATGGCTACACCTTC.

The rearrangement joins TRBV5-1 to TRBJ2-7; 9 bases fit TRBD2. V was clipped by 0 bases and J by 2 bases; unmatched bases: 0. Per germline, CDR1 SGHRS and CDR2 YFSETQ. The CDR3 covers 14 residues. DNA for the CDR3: TGCGCCAGCAGCTTGGAGCGGGGGGCCTACGAGCAGTACTTC. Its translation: CASSLERGAYEQYF.

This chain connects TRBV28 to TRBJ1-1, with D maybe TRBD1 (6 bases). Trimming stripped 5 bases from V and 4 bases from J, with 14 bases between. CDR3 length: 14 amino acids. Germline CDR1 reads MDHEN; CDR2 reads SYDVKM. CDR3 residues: CASSRPGQRTEAFF. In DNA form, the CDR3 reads TGTGCCAGCAGTAGGCCGGGACAACGCACTGAAGCTTTCTTT.

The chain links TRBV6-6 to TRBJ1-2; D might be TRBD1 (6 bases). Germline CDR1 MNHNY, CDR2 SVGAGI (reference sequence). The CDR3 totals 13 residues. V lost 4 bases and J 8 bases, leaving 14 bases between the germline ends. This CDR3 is CASSSRGGGGYTF. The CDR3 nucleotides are TGTGCCAGCAGTTCGAGGGGGGGCGGCGGCTACACCTTC.

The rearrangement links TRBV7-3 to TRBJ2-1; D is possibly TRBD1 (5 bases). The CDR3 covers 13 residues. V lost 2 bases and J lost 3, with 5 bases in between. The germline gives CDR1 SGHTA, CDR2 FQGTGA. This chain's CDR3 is CASSLQGYNEQFF. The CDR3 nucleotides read TGTGCCAGCAGCTTACAGGGCTACAATGAGCAGTTCTTC.

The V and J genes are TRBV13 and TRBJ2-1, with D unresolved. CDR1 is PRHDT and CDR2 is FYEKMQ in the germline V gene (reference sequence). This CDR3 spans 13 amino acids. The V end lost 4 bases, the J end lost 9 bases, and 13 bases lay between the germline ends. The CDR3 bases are TGTGCCAGCAGCTCCCGGGTTCGCAGTGAGCAGTTCTTC. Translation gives CASSSRVRSEQFF.

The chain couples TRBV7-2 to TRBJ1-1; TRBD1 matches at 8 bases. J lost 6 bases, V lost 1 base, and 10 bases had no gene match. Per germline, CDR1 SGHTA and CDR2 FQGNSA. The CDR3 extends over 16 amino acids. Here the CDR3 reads CASSLGYAPGQAEAFF. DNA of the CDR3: TGTGCCAGCAGCTTAGGTTATGCCCCGGGACAGGCTGAAGCTTTCTTT.

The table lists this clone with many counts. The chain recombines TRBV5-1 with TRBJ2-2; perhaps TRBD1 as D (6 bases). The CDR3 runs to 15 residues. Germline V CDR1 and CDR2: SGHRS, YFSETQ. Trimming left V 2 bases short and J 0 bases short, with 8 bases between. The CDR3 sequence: CASSLQGPNTGELFF. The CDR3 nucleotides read TGCGCCAGCAGCTTACAGGGCCCGAACACCGGGGAGCTGTTTTTT.

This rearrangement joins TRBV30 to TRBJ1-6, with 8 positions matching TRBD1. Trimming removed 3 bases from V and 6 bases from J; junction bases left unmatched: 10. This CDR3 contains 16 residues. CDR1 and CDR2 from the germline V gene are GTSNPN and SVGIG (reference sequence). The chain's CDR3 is CAWRAGTGGTNSPLHF. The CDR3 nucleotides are TGTGCCTGGAGGGCGGGGACAGGAGGAACTAATTCACCCCTCCACTTT.

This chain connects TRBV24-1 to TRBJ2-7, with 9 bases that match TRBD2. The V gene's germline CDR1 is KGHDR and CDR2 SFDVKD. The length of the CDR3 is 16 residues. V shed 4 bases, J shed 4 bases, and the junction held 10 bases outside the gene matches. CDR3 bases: TGTGCCACCAGTGACTCCCCGGATAGCGGGAGTTACGAGCAGTACTTC. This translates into CATSDSPDSGSYEQYF.

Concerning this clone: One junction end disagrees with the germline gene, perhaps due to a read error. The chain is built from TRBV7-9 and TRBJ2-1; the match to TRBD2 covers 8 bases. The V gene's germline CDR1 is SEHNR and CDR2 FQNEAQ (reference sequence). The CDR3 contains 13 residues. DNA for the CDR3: TGTGCCTGCAGCCGGGCGGGAGGTTATGAGCAGTTCTTC. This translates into CACSRAGGYEQFF.

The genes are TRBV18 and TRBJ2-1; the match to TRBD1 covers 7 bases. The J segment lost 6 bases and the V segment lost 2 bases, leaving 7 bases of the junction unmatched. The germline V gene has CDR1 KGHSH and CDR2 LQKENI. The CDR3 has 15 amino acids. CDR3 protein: CASSPIAGGGNEQFF. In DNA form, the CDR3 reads TGTGCCAGCTCACCAATTGCAGGGGGTGGCAATGAGCAGTTCTTC.

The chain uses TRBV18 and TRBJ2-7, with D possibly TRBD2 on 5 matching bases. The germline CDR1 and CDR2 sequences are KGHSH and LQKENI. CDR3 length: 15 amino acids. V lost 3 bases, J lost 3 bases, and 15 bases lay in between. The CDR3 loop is CASSPGDLEHYEQYF. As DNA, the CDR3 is TGTGCCAGCTCACCGGGAGACCTCGAGCACTACGAGCAGTACTTC.

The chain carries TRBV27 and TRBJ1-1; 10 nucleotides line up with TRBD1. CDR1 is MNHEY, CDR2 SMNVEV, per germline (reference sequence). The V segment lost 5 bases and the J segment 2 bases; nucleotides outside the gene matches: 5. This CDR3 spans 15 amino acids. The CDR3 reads CASSRWDRGNTEAFF. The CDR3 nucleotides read TGTGCCAGCAGTCGGTGGGACAGGGGTAACACTGAAGCTTTCTTT.

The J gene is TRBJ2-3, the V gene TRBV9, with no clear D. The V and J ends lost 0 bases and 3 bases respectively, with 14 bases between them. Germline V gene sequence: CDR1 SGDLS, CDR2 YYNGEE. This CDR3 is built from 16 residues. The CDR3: CASSVGGGVQTDTQYF. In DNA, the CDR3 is TGTGCCAGCAGCGTAGGTGGCGGCGTCCAAACAGATACGCAGTATTTT.

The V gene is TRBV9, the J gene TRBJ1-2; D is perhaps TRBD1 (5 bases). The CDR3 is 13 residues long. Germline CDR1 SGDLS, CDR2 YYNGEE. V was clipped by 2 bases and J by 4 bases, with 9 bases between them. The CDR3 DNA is TGTGCCAGCAGCGTCACAGGCAGCTATGGCTACACCTTC. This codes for CASSVTGSYGYTF. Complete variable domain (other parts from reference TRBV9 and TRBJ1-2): DSGVTQTPKHLITATGQRVTLRCSPRSGDLSVYWYQQSLDQGLQFLIQYYNGEERAKGNILERFSAQQFPDLHSELNLSSLELGDSALYFCASSVTGSYGYTFGSGTRLTVV.

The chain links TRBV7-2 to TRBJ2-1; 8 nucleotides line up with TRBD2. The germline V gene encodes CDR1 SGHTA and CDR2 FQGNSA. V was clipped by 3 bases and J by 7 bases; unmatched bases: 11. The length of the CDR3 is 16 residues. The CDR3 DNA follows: TGTGCCAGCAGCTTTAGATCAGCGGGAGTGATAAATGAGCAGTTCTTC. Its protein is CASSFRSAGVINEQFF.

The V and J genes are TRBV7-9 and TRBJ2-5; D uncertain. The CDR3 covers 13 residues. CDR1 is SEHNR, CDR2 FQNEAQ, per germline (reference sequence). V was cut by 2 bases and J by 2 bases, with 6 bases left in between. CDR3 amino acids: CASSLTRQETQYF. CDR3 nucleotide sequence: TGTGCCAGCAGCTTAACCAGACAAGAGACCCAGTACTTC. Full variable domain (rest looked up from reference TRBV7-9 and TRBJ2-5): DTGVSQNPRHKITKRGQNVTFRCDPISEHNRLYWYRQTLGQGPEFLTYFQNEAQLEKSRLLSDRFSAERPKGSFSTLEIQRTEQGDSAMYLCASSLTRQETQYFGPGTRLLVL.

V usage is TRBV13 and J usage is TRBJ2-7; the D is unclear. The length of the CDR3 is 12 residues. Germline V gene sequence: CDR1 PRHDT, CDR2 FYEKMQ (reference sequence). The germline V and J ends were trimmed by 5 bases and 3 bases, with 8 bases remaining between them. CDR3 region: CASSTDGYEQYF. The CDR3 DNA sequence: TGTGCCAGCAGCACAGACGGCTACGAGCAGTACTTC. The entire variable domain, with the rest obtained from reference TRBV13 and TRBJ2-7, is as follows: AAGVIQSPRHLIKEKRETATLKCYPIPRHDTVYWYQQGPGQDPQFLISFYEKMQSDKGSIPDRFSAQQFSDYHSELNMSSLELGDSALYFCASSTDGYEQYFGPGTRLTVT.

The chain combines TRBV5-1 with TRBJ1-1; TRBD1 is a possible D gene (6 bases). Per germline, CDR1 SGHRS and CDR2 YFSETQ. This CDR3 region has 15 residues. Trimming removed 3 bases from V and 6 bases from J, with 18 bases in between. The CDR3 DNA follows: TGCGCCAGCAGCTCGGTAACAGGGTTTACAGCTGAAGCTTTCTTT. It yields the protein CASSSVTGFTAEAFF. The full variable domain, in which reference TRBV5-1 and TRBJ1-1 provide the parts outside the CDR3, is KAGVTQTPRYLIKTRGQQVTLSCSPISGHRSVSWYQQTPGQGLQFLFEYFSETQRNKGNFPGRFSGRQFSNSRSEMNVSTLELGDSALYLCASSSVTGFTAEAFFGQGTRLTVV.

The CDR3, as DNA: TGTGCCTGGAGGGCAGGGCCCTCTAACTATGGCTACACCTTC. This sequence encodes CAWRAGPSNYGYTF. J is TRBJ1-2 and V is TRBV30; tentatively, D is TRBD1 (5 bases). The CDR3 spans 14 residues. Trimming removed 3 bases from V and 0 bases from J, with 11 bases in between. Germline CDR1 reads GTSNPN; CDR2 reads SVGIG (reference sequence).

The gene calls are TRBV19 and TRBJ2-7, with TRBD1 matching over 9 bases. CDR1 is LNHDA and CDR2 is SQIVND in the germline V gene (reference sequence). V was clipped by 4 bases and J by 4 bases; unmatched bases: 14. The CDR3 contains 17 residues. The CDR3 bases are TGTGCCAGTAGTAAACAAACCGGGACAGGGATGTTATACGAGCAGTACTTC. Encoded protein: CASSKQTGTGMLYEQYF.

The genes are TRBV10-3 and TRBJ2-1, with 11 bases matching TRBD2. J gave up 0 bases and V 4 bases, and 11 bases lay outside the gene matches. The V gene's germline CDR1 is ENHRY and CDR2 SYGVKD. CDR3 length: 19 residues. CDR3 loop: CAISAMASGRRSSYNEQFF. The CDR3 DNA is TGTGCCATCAGTGCCATGGCTAGCGGGAGGCGGAGCTCCTACAATGAGCAGTTCTTC.

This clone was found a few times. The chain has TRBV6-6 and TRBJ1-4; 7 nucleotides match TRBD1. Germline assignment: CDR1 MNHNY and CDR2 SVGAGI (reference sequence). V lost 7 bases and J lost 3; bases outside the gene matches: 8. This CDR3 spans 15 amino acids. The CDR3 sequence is CASIVSQGANEKLFF. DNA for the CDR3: TGTGCCAGCATTGTCTCTCAGGGGGCTAATGAAAAACTGTTTTTT.

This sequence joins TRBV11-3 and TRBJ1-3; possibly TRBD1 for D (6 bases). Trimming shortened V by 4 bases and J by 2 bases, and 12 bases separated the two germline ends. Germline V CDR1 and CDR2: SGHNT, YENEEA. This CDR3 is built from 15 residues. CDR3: CASSSYRVAGNTIYF. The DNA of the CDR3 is TGTGCCAGCAGCTCCTACAGGGTGGCTGGAAACACCATATATTTT.

CDR3: CASSFRLDRVSYGYTF. The CDR3 DNA follows: TGTGCCAGCAGCTTCCGGTTGGACAGGGTTAGTTATGGCTACACCTTC. This chain links TRBV11-2 with TRBJ1-2, with 8 bases aligning to TRBD1. V shed 3 bases and J 5 bases; nucleotides not matched to a gene: 11. From germline, CDR1 is SGHAT and CDR2 FQNNGV. The CDR3 is made up of 16 amino acids. The variable domain in full, with the rest retrieved from reference TRBV11-2 and TRBJ1-2, is EAGVAQSPRYKIIEKRQSVAFWCNPISGHATLYWYQQILGQGPKLLIQFQNNGVVDDSQLPKDRFSAERLKGVDSTLKIQPAKLEDSAVYLCASSFRLDRVSYGYTFGSGTRLTVV.

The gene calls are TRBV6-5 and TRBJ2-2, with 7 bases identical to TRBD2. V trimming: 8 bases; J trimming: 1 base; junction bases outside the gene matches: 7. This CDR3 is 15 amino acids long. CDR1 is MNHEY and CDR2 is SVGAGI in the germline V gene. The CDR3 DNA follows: TGTGCCAGCCGGCCACGGGGGGAGAACACCGGGGAGCTGTTTTTT. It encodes CASRPRGENTGELFF.